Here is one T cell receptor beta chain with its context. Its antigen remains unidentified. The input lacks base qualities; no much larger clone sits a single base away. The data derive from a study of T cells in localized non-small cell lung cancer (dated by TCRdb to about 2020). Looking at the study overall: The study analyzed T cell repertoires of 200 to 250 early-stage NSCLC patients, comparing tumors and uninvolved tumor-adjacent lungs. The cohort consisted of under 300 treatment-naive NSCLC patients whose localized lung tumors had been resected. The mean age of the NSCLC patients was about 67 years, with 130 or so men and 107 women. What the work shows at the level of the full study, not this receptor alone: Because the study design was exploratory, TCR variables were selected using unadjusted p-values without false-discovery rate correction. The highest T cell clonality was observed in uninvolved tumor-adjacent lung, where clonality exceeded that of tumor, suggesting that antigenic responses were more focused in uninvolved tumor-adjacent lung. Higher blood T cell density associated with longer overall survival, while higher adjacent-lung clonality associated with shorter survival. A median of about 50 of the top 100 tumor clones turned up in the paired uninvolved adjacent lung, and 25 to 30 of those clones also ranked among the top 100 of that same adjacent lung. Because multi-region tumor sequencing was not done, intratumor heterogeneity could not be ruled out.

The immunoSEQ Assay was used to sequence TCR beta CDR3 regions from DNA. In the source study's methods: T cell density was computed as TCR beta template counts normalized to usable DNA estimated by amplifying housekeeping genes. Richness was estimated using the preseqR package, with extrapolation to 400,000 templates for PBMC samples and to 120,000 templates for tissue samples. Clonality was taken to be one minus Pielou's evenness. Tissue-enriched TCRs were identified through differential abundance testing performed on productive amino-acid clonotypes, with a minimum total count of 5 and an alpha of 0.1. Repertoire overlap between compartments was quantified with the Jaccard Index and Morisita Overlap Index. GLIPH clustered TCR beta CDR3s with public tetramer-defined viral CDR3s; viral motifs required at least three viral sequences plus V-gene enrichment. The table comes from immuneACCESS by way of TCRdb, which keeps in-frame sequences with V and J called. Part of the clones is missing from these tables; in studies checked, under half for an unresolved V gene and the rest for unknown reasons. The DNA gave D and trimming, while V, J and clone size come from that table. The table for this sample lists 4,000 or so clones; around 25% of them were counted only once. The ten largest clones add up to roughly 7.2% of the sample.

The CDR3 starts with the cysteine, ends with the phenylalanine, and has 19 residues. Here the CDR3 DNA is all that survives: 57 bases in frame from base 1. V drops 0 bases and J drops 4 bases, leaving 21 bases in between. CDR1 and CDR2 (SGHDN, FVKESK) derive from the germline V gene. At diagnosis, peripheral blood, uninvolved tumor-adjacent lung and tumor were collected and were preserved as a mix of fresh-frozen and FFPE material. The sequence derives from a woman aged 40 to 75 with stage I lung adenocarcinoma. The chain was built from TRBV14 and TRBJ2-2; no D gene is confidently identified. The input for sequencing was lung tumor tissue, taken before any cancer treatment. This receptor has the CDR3 CASSQDFGRPLSSTGELFF. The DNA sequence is TGTGCCAGCAGCCAAGATTTTGGAAGACCCTTGTCGAGCACCGGGGAGCTGTTTTTT.